These 16 T cell receptor beta chains were sequenced from one sample in a study of glioma-infiltrating T cells. Using RNA template, CDR3s of TCR alpha and beta were amplified with iRepertoire arm-PCR. Using its own MiXCR run on the multiplex PCR reads, TCRdb lists one record per CDR3 protein. This table holds 400,000 or so distinct CDR3 sequences, less than 50% found once. Sequencing was done on a sample of glioma tissue, nonneoplastic brain tissue, or PBMCs (not recorded which). The origin of the receptors is a human donor with low-grade glioma or glioblastoma, undergoing nonglioma brain surgery, or in good health (not recorded which).

The rearrangement uses TRBV12-3 or TRBV12-4 and TRBJ1-5, with 7 nucleotides matching TRBD1. J gave up 6 bases and V 5 bases, and 13 bases lay outside the gene matches. The CDR3 has 16 residues. CDR3 in amino acids: CASSPNRGWQGQPQHF. The CDR3, as DNA: TGTGCCAGCAGTCCAAACAGGGGATGGCAGGGTCAGCCCCAGCATTTT.

The chain joins TRBV27 to TRBJ2-1, with D perhaps given as TRBD1 or TRBD2 (5 bases each). Trimming stripped 8 bases from V and 9 bases from J, with 23 bases between. Germline CDR1 reads MNHEY; CDR2 reads SMNVEV (reference sequence). CDR3 size: 15 residues. This CDR3 is CASGHGAQIGGEQFF. CDR3 DNA sequence: TGTGCCAGCGGCCATGGGGCCCAAATTGGAGGTGAGCAGTTCTTC.

This chain uses TRBV4-1 with TRBJ2-5, with TRBD2 matching over 8 bases. Germline-derived CDR1 and CDR2 are MGHRA and YSYEKL. This CDR3 is 16 amino acids long. V lost 0 bases to trimming and J lost 11 bases; unmatched junction nucleotides: 14. For the CDR3, the DNA is TGCGCCAGCAGCCAAGATCAAGGAGGGACTAGAGGTGAGCAGTACTTC. It yields the protein CASSQDQGGTRGEQYF.

This clonotype has a handful of counts. This rearrangement joins TRBV7-9 to TRBJ1-5, with 8 bases matching TRBD1. The length of the CDR3 is 13 residues. CDR1 and CDR2 from the germline V gene are SEHNR and FQNEAQ (reference sequence). Trimming cost V 7 bases and J 3 bases; bases outside gene matches: 2. This chain's CDR3 is CASTTGDNQPQHF. CDR3 DNA: TGTGCCAGCACGACAGGGGACAATCAGCCCCAGCATTTT.

This clonotype was counted ten times or more. The chain uses TRBV20-1 and TRBJ1-1; D is perhaps TRBD1 (5 bases). Germline assignment: CDR1 DFQATT and CDR2 SNEGSKA (reference sequence). This CDR3 contains 13 residues. V lost 4 bases to trimming and J lost 2 bases, with 11 bases between them. The CDR3 DNA reads TGCAGTGCTACCACTGGGGCTAACACTGAAGCTTTCTTT. It codes for CSATTGANTEAFF.

Ten or more counts support this clonotype. V usage is TRBV6-2 or TRBV6-3 and J usage is TRBJ2-7; TRBD2 matches 13 bases. The CDR3 is 15 amino acids. Trimming removed 6 bases from V and 6 bases from J; junction bases left unmatched: 8. CDR1 and CDR2 (germline): MNHEY, SVGEGT. CDR3: CASRLAGGPGGEQYF. The CDR3 bases are TGTGCCAGCAGACTAGCGGGAGGGCCTGGAGGCGAGCAGTACTTC.

This clonotype was observed a few times. The rearrangement links TRBV7-9 to TRBJ1-2; D call uncertain. Trimming stripped 0 bases from V and 3 bases from J, with 11 bases between. Per the germline V gene, CDR1 is SEHNR and CDR2 is FQNEAQ (reference sequence). This CDR3 region has 15 residues. CDR3 in DNA: TGTGCCAGCAGCTTAGCGTTCGCAGCACACTATGGCTACACCTTC. Encoded protein: CASSLAFAAHYGYTF. Drawing the rest from reference TRBV7-9 and TRBJ1-2, the complete variable domain is DTGVSQNPRHKITKRGQNVTFRCDPISEHNRLYWYRQTLGQGPEFLTYFQNEAQLEKSRLLSDRFSAERPKGSFSTLEIQRTEQGDSAMYLCASSLAFAAHYGYTFGSGTRLTVV.

J is TRBJ2-7 and V is TRBV7-2; possibly TRBD2 for D (6 bases). Germline loops: CDR1 SGHTA, CDR2 FQGNSA. With 3 bases removed from V and 5 bases from J, the gap between germline ends came to 17 bases. The CDR3 has 15 amino acids. CDR3 loop: CASSLSRDSYNEQYF. The CDR3 DNA reads TGTGCCAGCAGCTTGTCCCGGGACTCCTACAACGAGCAGTACTTC.

This chain's CDR3 is CASSYPGAVGYGYTF. CDR3 DNA: TGTGCCAGCAGCTACCCGGGGGCAGTCGGTTATGGCTACACCTTC. This chain links TRBV7-6 with TRBJ1-2; D might be TRBD1 (6 bases). The V gene's germline CDR1 is SGHVS and CDR2 FNYEAQ. This CDR3 spans 15 amino acids. V dropped 4 bases and J dropped 5 bases, with 17 bases sitting between them.

V gene TRBV29-1 combines with J gene TRBJ2-6, with unresolved D. The CDR3 has 17 amino acids. V was trimmed by 7 bases and J by 0 bases, leaving 19 bases between them. Germline V gene sequence: CDR1 SQVTM, CDR2 ANQGSEA. The CDR3 here is CSGFLSHGASGANVLTF. The CDR3 coding sequence is TGCAGCGGGTTCTTGTCCCACGGAGCCTCTGGGGCCAACGTCCTGACTTTC.

As for this clonotype: It may be a read error: a sequence one base away is much more abundant. Written as DNA, the CDR3 is TGTGCCAGCGGTGAAGGATGGCAGACCCAGTACTTC. Translated, it gives CASGEGWQTQYF. The chain links TRBV25-1 to TRBJ2-5; no firm D call. The CDR3 consists of 12 residues. The germline V gene encodes CDR1 MGHDK and CDR2 SYGVNS. Full variable domain (outside the CDR3, taken from reference TRBV25-1 and TRBJ2-5): EADIYQTPRYLVIGTGKKITLECSQTMGHDKMYWYQQDPGMELHLIHYSYGVNSTEKGDLSSESTVSRIRTEHFPLTLESARPSHTSQYLCASGEGWQTQYFGPGTRLLVL.

This clonotype occurred many times. V usage is TRBV28 and J usage is TRBJ2-2, with D perhaps assigned TRBD1 or TRBD2 (5 bases each). V lost 3 bases, J lost 5 bases, and 16 bases lay in between. CDR1 is MDHEN and CDR2 is SYDVKM in the germline V gene. This CDR3 is 16 amino acids long. CDR3 sequence reads: CASSFPWGRWTGELFF. CDR3 nucleotide sequence: TGTGCCAGCAGTTTTCCTTGGGGGAGATGGACCGGGGAGCTGTTTTTT.

In regard to this clonotype: A read error may be the cause here, since a much bigger clone is one base away. The missing conserved phenylalanine or tryptophan at the end of this CDR3 makes a read error likely. The chain combines TRBV28 with TRBJ2-7; unclear D gene. Deletions cut 0 bases from V and 1 base from J, with 1 base between. The germline V gene has CDR1 MDHEN and CDR2 SYDVKM. The CDR3 totals 12 residues. The CDR3 DNA is TGTGCCAGCAGTTTATGGTCCTACGAGCAGTACCTC. This gives the protein CASSLWSYEQYL.

About this clonotype itself: This sequence may be a read error, since a much larger clone differs from it by one base. Since no conserved phenylalanine or tryptophan closes the CDR3, a read error is the likely cause. The chain is built from TRBV27 and TRBJ1-1; TRBD1 matches at 12 bases. Germline values: CDR1 MNHEY, CDR2 SMNVEV (reference sequence). This CDR3 region has 15 residues. Trimming cost V 6 bases and J 7 bases; bases outside gene matches: 9. The CDR3 DNA is TGTGCCAGCAGAACCACCGGGACAGGGGGCAATGAAGCTTTCTTA. This translates into CASRTTGTGGNEAFL.

This chain uses TRBV20-1 with TRBJ1-5, with 7 positions matching TRBD1. The CDR3 length is 14 residues. After removal of 0 bases from V and 6 bases from J, the junction contained 5 bases not matched to a gene. Looked up from germline, CDR1 is DFQATT and CDR2 is SNEGSKA (reference sequence). The CDR3 bases are TGCAGTGCTAGAGATTCAGGGGGGGTTCAGCCCCAGCATTTT. Translated: CSARDSGGVQPQHF.

The chain combines TRBV15 with TRBJ2-1, with D perhaps TRBD1 (6 bases). V shed 0 bases and J shed 9 bases, with 15 bases lying between them. Germline-derived CDR1 and CDR2 are LNHNV and YYDKDF (reference sequence). The CDR3 is 15 amino acids. CDR3 nucleotide sequence: TGTGCCACCAGCAGAGATCGGGACATGGTACGTGAGCAGTTCTTC. This gives the protein CATSRDRDMVREQFF.